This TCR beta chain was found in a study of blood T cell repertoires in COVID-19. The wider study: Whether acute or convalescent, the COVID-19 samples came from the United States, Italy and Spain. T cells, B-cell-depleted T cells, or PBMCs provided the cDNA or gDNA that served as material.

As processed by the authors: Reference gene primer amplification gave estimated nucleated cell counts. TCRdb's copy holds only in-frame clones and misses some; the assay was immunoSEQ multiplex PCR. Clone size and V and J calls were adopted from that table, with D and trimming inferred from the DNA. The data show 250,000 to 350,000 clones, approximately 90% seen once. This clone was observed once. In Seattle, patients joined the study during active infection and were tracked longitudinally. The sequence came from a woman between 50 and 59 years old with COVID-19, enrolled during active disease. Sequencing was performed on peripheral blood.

CDR3 in amino acids: CAWSSTPRSQYF. CDR3 bases: TGTGCCTGGAGTTCTACGCCCCGTTCCCAGTACTTC. The chain joins TRBV30 to TRBJ2-5; D is uncertain. This CDR3 comprises 12 residues. V lost 2 bases to trimming and J lost 9 bases, with 13 bases between them. The germline V gene encodes CDR1 GTSNPN and CDR2 SVGIG (reference sequence). The whole variable domain, filled in from reference TRBV30 and TRBJ2-5, reads SQTIHQWPATLVQPVGSPLSLECTVEGTSNPNLYWYRQAAGRGLQLLFYSVGIGQISSEVPQNLSASRPQDRQFILSSKKLLLSDSGFYLCAWSSTPRSQYFGPGTRLLVL.